This is a list of T cell receptor beta chains from one sample in a study of blood T cell repertoires in COVID-19. Repertoires were generated with immunoSEQ multiplex PCR, while TCRdb's copy carries only in-frame clones and drops some. The sample holds tens of thousands of clones, 68% seen once. The specimen was peripheral blood. The origin of the receptors is a woman aged 70 to 79 with acute or convalescent COVID-19. Both conserved end residues are part of each CDR3. Each record gives: clone size, D gene, CDR3 length, J gene, V gene, CDR3 DNA, CDR3 protein. The D gene is left open where the match is weak. Size values are once, few and many counts, or a class for expanded clones, and some rows have none.

. | TRBD1 | 16 | TRBJ1-3 | TRBV18 | TGTGCCAGCTCACCCCGGACAGGGAGCTCTGGAAACACCATATATTTT | CASSPRTGSSGNTIYF
. | TRBD2 | 16 | TRBJ2-2 | TRBV4-1 | TGCGCCAGCAGCTTGCGACTAGCGGCGAACACCGGGGAGCTGTTTTTT | CASSLRLAANTGELFF
. | . | 12 | TRBJ1-1 | TRBV29-1 | TGCAGCGTGAGGGTGGGTGGAACTGAAGCTTTCTTT | CSVRVGGTEAFF
. | . | 17 | TRBJ2-6 | TRBV9 | TGTGCCAGCAGCTCGGAAGGGGTACGCTCTGGGGCCAACGTCCTGACTTTC | CASSSEGVRSGANVLTF
. | . | 11 | TRBJ2-7 | TRBV2 | TGTGCCAGCAAAGGGGGGGGCGAGCAGTACTTC | CASKGGGEQYF
. | . | 11 | TRBJ2-7 | TRBV20-1 | TGCAGTGCTAGTAGGGAGTACGAGCAGTACTTC | CSASREYEQYF
. | . | 15 | TRBJ1-4 | TRBV18 | TGTGCCAGCTCACCGTCGGGCCAGGGGAATGAAAAACTGTTTTTT | CASSPSGQGNEKLFF
. | TRBD2 | 19 | TRBJ2-3 | TRBV4-1 | TGCGCCAGCAGCCCCTCTGGACTAGCGGGGGGGCTGGTCCCAGATACGCAGTATTTT | CASSPSGLAGGLVPDTQYF
few | . | 10 | TRBJ1-1 | TRBV28 | TGTGCCGTTATACAGGGTGAAGCTTTCTTT | CAVIQGEAFF
. | . | 15 | TRBJ1-1 | TRBV5-1 | TGCGCCAGCAGCCCTGGGGCGGGAATGAACACTGAAGCTTTCTTT | CASSPGAGMNTEAFF
. | . | 14 | TRBJ1-1 | TRBV2 | TGTGCCAGCACCACACAGGGAGTGAACACTGAAGCTTTCTTT | CASTTQGVNTEAFF
. | . | 15 | TRBJ2-6 | TRBV7-3 | TGTGCCAGCAGTTCGAACAGGGCTGGGGCCAACGTCCTGACTTTC | CASSSNRAGANVLTF
. | TRBD1 | 12 | TRBJ1-2 | TRBV29-1 | TGCAGCGCAGGGACAGGGCCTTATGGCTACACCTTC | CSAGTGPYGYTF
. | . | 14 | TRBJ1-6 | TRBV6-5 | TGTGCCAGCAGAGGGGCGCTGGGTAATTCACCCCTCCACTTT | CASRGALGNSPLHF
. | . | 15 | TRBJ1-3 | TRBV6-5 | TGTGCCAGCAGTTACTCGATAACTACTGGAAACACCATATATTTT | CASSYSITTGNTIYF
. | . | 14 | TRBJ1-6 | TRBV7-2 | TGTGCCAGCAGCTGGGGGGGATATAATTCACCCCTCCACTTT | CASSWGGYNSPLHF
. | . | 15 | TRBJ1-6 | TRBV10-3 | TGTGCCATCAGTGAGTCGTCAGGGGTAAATTCACCCCTCCACTTT | CAISESSGVNSPLHF
. | . | 11 | TRBJ2-7 | TRBV2 | TGTGCCAGCAGTGACAACTACGAGCAGTACTTC | CASSDNYEQYF
. | . | 13 | TRBJ2-2 | TRBV7-3 | TGTGCCAGCAGCCCCGCGGGTAGCGGGGAGCTGTTTTTT | CASSPAGSGELFF
once | . | 16 | TRBJ2-1 | TRBV3-1/TRBV3-2 | TGTGCCAGCAGCCAAGGGGCGTTGAGCTCCTACAATGAGCAGTTCTTC | CASSQGALSSYNEQFF
. | . | 13 | TRBJ1-2 | TRBV2 | TGTGCCAGCAGTGAAAGAGAGGTCGGCGGCTACACCTTC | CASSEREVGGYTF
. | . | 13 | TRBJ1-5 | TRBV19 | TGTGCCAGTAGTAGGGCAGAACACACGCCCCAGCATTTT | CASSRAEHTPQHF
. | TRBD1 | 14 | TRBJ1-5 | TRBV19 | TGTGCCAGTAGTACACAGGGGGGCAATCAGCCCCAGCATTTT | CASSTQGGNQPQHF
. | . | 14 | TRBJ2-5 | TRBV27 | TGTGCCAGCAGTACTACCCGGGGGAGAGAGACCCAGTACTTC | CASSTTRGRETQYF
. | . | 14 | TRBJ1-5 | TRBV7-8 | TGTGCCAGCAGTCTTCAGGCGGGAGAGCAGCCCCAGCATTTT | CASSLQAGEQPQHF
. | . | 16 | TRBJ2-1 | TRBV24-1 | TGTGCCACCAGTGACTCGGGGAGGGACACGGGCAATGAGCAGTTCTTC | CATSDSGRDTGNEQFF
. | TRBD2 | 15 | TRBJ2-1 | TRBV6-5 | TGTGCCAGTAGGCCCGGGACTAGCGGTTACAATGAGCAGTTCTTC | CASRPGTSGYNEQFF
. | TRBD1 | 13 | TRBJ2-7 | TRBV5-1 | TGCGCCAGCAGCGGGGGGACAGGGGGGGAGCAGTACTTC | CASSGGTGGEQYF
. | TRBD1 | 15 | TRBJ2-7 | TRBV10-2 | TGCGCCAGCAGTCCGAACACAGGGGGCTCCTACGAGCAGTACTTC | CASSPNTGGSYEQYF
. | . | 15 | TRBJ2-4 | TRBV30 | TGTGCCTGGAGCGGTGGGGGCCTATACAAAAACATTCAGTACTTC | CAWSGGGLYKNIQYF
few | . | 13 | TRBJ2-5 | TRBV30 | TGTGCCTGGAGTTTTAGGGGCCAAGAGACCCAGTACTTC | CAWSFRGQETQYF